This T cell receptor beta chain emerged from a study of blood T cell repertoires in COVID-19. Study background: The United States, Italy and Spain provided the acute and convalescent COVID-19 samples.

Original methodology: Counts of nucleated cells, estimated from reference gene primer amplification, were obtained. Profiled with immunoSEQ multiplex PCR; TCRdb holds only in-frame clones, not every one. The V and J calls and the clone size are those of that table, but D and trimming were determined from the DNA. The sample holds tens of thousands of clones, 75% to 85% seen once. The sample was peripheral blood. This clonotype originated in a man in his fifties with COVID-19, enrolled during active disease.

The CDR3 region has the DNA TGTGCCAGCAGCCAGAGCACGGTAGCTTTCTTT. It specifies CASSQSTVAFF. The chain carries TRBV3-1 (or the pseudogene TRBV3-2) and TRBJ1-1; the D is unclear. Trimming stripped 3 bases from V and 10 bases from J, with 9 bases between. The CDR3 totals 11 residues. The germline CDR1 and CDR2 sequences are LGHDT and YNNKEL (reference sequence).